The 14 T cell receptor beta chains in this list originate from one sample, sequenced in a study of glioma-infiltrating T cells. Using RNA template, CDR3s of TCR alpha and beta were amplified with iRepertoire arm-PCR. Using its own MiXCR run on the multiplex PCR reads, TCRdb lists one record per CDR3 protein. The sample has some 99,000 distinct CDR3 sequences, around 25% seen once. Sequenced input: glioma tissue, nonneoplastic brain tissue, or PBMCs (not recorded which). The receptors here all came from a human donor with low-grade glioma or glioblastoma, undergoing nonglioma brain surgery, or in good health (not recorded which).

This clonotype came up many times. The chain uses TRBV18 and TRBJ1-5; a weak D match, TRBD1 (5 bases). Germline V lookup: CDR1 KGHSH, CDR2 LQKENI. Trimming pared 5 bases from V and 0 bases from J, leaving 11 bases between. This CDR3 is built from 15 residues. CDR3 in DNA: TGTGCCAGCTCAGTTGACAGAGATAGCAATCAGCCCCAGCATTTT. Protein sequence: CASSVDRDSNQPQHF.

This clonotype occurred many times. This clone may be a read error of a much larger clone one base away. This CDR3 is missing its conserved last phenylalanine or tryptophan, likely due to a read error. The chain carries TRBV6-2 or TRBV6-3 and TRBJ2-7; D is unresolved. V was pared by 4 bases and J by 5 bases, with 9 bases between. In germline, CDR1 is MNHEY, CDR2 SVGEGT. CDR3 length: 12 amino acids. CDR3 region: CASSLGYNEQYL. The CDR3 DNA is TGTGCCAGCAGTTTAGGTTACAACGAGCAGTACCTC.

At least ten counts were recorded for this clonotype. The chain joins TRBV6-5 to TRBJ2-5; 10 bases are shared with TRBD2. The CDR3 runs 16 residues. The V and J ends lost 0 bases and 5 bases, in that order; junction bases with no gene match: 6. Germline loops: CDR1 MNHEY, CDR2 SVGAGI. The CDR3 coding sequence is TGTGCCAGCAGTTACTCAGGGCTAGCGGGAGCGGAGACCCAGTACTTC. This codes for CASSYSGLAGAETQYF.

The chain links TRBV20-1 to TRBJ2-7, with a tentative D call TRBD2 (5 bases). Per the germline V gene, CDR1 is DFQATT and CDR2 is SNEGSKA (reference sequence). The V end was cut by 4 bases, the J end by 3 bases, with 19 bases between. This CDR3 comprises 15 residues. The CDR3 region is CSATSSHGGYYEQYF. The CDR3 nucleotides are TGCAGTGCTACTAGCAGCCACGGCGGGTACTACGAGCAGTACTTC.

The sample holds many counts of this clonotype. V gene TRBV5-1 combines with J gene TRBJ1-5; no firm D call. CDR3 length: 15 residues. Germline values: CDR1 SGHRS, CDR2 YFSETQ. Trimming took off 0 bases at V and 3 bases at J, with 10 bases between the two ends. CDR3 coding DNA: TGCGCCAGCAGCTTGGCAGGACGGTTCAATCAGCCCCAGCATTTT. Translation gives CASSLAGRFNQPQHF.

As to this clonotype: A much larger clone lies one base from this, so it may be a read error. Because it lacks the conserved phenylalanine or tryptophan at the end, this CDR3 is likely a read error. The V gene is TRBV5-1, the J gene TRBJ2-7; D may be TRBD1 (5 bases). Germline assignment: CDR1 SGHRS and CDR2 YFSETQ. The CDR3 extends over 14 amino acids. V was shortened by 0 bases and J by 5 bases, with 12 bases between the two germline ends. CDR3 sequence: CASSLVAGKDEQYL. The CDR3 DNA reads TGCGCCAGCAGCTTGGTAGCAGGGAAAGACGAGCAGTACCTC.

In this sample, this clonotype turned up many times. CDR3 amino acids: CSAGRGGSDNEQFF. The CDR3 DNA sequence: TGCAGTGCAGGGAGGGGGGGATCCGACAATGAGCAGTTCTTC. The chain recombines TRBV20-1 with TRBJ2-1; D may be TRBD2 (7 bases). Germline assignment: CDR1 DFQATT and CDR2 SNEGSKA (reference sequence). The CDR3 has 14 amino acids. The V gene lost 6 bases and the J gene lost 5 bases, with 17 bases spanning the gap.

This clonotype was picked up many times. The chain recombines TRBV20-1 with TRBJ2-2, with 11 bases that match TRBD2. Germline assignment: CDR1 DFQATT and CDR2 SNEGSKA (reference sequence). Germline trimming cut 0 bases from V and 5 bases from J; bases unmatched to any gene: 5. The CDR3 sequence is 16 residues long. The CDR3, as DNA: TGCAGTGCTAGAGATTCGACTAGCGGGGCGACCGGGGAGCTGTTTTTT. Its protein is CSARDSTSGATGELFF.

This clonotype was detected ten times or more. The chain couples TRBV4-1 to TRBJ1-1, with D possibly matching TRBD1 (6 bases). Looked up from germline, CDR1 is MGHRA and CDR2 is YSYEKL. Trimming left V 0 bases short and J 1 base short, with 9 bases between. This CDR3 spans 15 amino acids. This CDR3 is CASSQDPDRNTEAFF. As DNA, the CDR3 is TGCGCCAGCAGCCAAGACCCGGACAGGAACACTGAAGCTTTCTTT.

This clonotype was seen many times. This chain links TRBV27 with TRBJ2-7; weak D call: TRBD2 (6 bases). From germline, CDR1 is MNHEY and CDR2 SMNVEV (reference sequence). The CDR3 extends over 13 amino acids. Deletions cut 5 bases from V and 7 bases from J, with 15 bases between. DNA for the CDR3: TGTGCCAGCAGTCGGGACTCTTCGGGTGAGCAGTACTTC. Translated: CASSRDSSGEQYF.

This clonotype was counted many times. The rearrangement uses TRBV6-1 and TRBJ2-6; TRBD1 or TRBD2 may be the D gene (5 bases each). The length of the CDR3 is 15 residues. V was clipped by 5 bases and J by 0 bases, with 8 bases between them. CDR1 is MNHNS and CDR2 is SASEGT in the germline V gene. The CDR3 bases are TGTGCCAGCAGTTGGGGGAGCTCTGGGGCCAACGTCCTGACTTTC. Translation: CASSWGSSGANVLTF.

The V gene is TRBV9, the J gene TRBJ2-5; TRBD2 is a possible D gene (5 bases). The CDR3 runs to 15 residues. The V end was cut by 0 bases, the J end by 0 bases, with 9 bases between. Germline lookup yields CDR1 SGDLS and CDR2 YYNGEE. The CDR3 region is CASSVAGLNQETQYF. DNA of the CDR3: TGTGCCAGCAGCGTAGCCGGACTGAACCAAGAGACCCAGTACTTC.

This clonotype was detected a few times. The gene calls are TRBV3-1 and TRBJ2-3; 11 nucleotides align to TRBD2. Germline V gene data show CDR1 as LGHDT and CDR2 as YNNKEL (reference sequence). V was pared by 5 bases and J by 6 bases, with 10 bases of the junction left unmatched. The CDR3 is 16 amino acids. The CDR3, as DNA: TGTGCCAGCAGCTCCCATAGCGGGAGGGCAGGTGATACGCAGTATTTT. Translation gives CASSSHSGRAGDTQYF.

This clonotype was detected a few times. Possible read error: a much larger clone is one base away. The CDR3 region has the DNA TGTGCCAGCGGGGAGGTCACCTATGGCTACATCTTC. Its translation is CASGEVTYGYIF. The chain joins TRBV7-9 to TRBJ1-2; D unresolved. This CDR3 has 12 residues. CDR1 is SEHNR and CDR2 is FQNEAQ in the germline V gene (reference sequence).